This TCR beta chain was recorded in a study of blood T cells in healthy people across ages (dated by TCRdb to between 2015 and 2017). Regarding the study in general: In model experiments, roughly one uniquely barcoded TCR beta cDNA molecule per two T cells was captured by template switching. The donors were divided into four age groups: young (average approximately 17 years), middle-aged (around 41), aged (approximately 62) and long-lived (82). The study analyzed two additional independent replicas of 1 million unique cDNA reads from the same blood draw for two donors, one aged 18 to 29 and one aged 80 or older. Age-related changes in TCR beta repertoire diversity were measured in the study by deep sequencing normalized with unique cDNA molecular identifiers. To avoid experimental bias, donors of different ages were distributed randomly across sequencing lanes.

The paper as a whole reports these results and caveats: Conclusive comparison of naive and antigen-experienced compartments was prevented by the profiling of bulk unsorted PBMCs. The long-lived group showed more naive CD4+ T cells, fewer expanded clones and increased TCR diversity than the aged group, suggesting age selection. The CMV infection status of donors was not known, potentially confounding age-related changes in expanded clonotypes. As age increased, observed TCR beta diversity per million T cells dropped in a roughly linear way, and a significant reduction was already evident by age about 36. Observed TCR beta diversity correlated strongly with the percentage of naive T cells measured by flow cytometry. Estimates of total diversity based on one million sequenced T cells were considered lower bounds and underestimates.

Donors were a few dozen systemically healthy Caucasian individuals from Russia aged roughly 6 to 95 years. About 10 milliliters of peripheral blood were collected from each donor into EDTA-treated Vacutainer tubes. Ficoll-Paque density-gradient centrifugation was used to isolate PBMCs, with at least 6 million obtained per sample. Trizol reagent was used to extract total RNA from PBMCs, with at least 5.5 micrograms per sample. The percentages of naive CD45RAhigh/CD27high T cells were determined by flow cytometry on a PBMC aliquot from every donor. The CDR3 covers 9 residues, taking in both the cysteine and the phenylalanine. The DNA shown is the 27-base CDR3, in frame from base 1. V and J lose 8 bases and 7 bases, and a span of 6 bases separates them. Via the germline V gene, CDR1 is SGHVS and CDR2 FQNEAQ. As to this clonotype: The antigen it recognizes is unknown. Qualities for individual bases were not recorded, and no much larger clone is one base off.

The library was produced with 5' RACE. These reads were obtained on an Illumina HiSeq 2500. A second roughly 6 to 12 cycle PCR used a sample-barcoded 5' primer and a J-beta primer mix. Each TCR beta cDNA molecule received a unique molecular identifier from a template-switch 5' adaptor carrying 12 random nucleotides. Each sample yielded at least 2.5 million CDR3-containing paired-end reads. First-strand cDNA synthesis was performed from all RNA using the Mint cDNA synthesis kit, with priming by a TRBC-specific oligonucleotide. Following uracil-DNA glycosylase treatment, a first 18-cycle PCR with universal primers M1SS and BC2_uni_R was performed on all cDNA. The original pipeline was this. For normalization, 1 million high-quality reads, each with a distinct molecular identifier, were randomly selected from each sample. Reads sharing molecular identifiers were discarded rather than binned into consensus sequences. MiTCR, set to a Q25 quality threshold and the strictest error-elimination algorithm, was used for CDR3 identification, clonotype clustering and error correction. A nonparametric unseen species model with Euler transformation was used to estimate a lower bound on total TCR beta diversity. In-frame beta chains were kept once TCRdb had trimmed the public reads at Q25 with fastp and called clones with MiXCR. Each CDR3 protein gets just one entry, which takes the most common genes and DNA from the rows behind it. For this entry, the V and J calls and clone size follow TCRdb and not the study's own pipeline. The sample profile shows approximately 1.5 million distinct CDR3 sequences; about 35% of them were found once. The ten largest account for about 11% of the sample.

Sequenced: blood. The origin of this receptor is a woman aged 30 to 39 in good health. The V and J genes are TRBV7-8 and TRBJ2-7, with no confident D gene call. The bases are TGTGCCAGCGGTGAGGAGCAGTACTTC. Translation gives CASGEEQYF.